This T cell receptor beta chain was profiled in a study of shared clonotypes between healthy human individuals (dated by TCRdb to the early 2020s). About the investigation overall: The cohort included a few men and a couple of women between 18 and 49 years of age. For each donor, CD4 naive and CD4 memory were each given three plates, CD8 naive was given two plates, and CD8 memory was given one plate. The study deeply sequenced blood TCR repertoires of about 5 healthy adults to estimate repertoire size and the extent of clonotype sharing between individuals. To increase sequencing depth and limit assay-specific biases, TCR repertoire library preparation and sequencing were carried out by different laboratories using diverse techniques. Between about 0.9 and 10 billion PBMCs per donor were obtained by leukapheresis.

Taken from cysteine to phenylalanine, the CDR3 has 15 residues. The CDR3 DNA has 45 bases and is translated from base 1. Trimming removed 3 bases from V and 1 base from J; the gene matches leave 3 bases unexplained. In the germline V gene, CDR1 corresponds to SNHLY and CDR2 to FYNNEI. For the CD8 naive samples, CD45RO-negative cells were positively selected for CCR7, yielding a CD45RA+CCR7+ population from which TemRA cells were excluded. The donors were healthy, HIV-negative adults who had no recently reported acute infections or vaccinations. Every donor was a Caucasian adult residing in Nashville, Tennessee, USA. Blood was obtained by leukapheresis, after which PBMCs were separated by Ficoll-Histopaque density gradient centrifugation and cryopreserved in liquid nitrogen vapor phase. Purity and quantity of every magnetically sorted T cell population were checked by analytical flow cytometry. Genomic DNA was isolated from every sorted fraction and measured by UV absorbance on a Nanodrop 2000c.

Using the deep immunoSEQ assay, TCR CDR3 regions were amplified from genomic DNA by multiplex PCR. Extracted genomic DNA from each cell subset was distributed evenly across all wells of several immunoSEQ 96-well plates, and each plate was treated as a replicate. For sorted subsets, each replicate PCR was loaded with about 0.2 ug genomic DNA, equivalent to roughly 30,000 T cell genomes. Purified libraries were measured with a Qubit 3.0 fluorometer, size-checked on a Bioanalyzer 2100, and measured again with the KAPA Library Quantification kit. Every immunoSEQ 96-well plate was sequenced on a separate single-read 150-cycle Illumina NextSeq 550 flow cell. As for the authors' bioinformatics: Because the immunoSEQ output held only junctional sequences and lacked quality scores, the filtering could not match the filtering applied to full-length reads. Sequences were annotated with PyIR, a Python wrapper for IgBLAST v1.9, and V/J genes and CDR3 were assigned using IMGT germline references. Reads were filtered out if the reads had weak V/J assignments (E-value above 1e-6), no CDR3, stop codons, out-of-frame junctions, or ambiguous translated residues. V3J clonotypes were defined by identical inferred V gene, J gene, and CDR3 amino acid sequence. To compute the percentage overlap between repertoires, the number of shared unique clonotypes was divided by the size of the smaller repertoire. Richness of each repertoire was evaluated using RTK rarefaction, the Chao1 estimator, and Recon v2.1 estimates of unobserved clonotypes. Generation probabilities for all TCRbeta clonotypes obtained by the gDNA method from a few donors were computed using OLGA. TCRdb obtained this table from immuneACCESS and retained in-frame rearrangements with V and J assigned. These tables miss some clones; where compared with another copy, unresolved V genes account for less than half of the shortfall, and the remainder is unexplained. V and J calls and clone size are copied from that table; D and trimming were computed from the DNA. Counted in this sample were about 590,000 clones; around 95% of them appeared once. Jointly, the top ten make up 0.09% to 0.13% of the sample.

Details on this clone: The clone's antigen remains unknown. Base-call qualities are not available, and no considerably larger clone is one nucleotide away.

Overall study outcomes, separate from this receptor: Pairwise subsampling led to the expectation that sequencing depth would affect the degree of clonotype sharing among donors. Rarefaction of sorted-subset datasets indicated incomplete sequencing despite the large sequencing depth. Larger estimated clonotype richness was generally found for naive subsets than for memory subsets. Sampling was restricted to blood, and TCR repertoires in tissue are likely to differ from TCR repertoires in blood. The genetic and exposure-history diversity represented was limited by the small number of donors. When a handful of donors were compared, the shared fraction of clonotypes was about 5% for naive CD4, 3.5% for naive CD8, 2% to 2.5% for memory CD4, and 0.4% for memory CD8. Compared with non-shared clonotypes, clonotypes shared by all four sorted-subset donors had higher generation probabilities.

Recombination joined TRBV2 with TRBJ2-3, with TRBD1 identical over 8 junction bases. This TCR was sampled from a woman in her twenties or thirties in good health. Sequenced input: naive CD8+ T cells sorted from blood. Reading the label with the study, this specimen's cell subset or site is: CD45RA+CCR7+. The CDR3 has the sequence CASSDRGRGTDTQYF. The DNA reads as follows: TGTGCCAGCAGTGACAGGGGGCGCGGCACAGATACGCAGTATTTT. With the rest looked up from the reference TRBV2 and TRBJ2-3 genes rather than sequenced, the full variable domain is EPEVTQTPSHQVTQMGQEVILRCVPISNHLYFYWYRQILGQKVEFLVSFYNNEISEKSEIFDDQFSVERPDGSNFTLKIRSTKLEDSAMYFCASSDRGRGTDTQYFGPGTRLTVL.